The TCR beta chain described here comes from a study of blood T cell repertoires in COVID-19. Background on the study: Acute and convalescent COVID-19 specimens originated in the United States, Italy and Spain. The analysed material was cDNA or gDNA that came from T cells, B-cell-depleted T cells, or PBMCs.

V dropped 1 base and J dropped 4 bases, with 13 bases sitting between them. This CDR3 is built from 14 residues. Germline V gives CDR1 GTSNPN, CDR2 SVGIG (reference sequence). How the authors handled the data: Reference gene primer amplification gave estimated nucleated cell counts. Method: immunoSEQ multiplex PCR; TCRdb's copy keeps in-frame clones and lacks some. From that table come the V and J calls and clone size; the DNA was used to work out D and trimming. The table records approximately 330,000 clones, roughly 90% of them present only once. The sequence derives from a woman aged 50 to 60 with active or convalescent COVID-19. This chain connects TRBV30 to TRBJ1-2; the D gene is possibly TRBD1 (5 bases). Input material: peripheral blood. The CDR3 coding sequence is TGTGCCTGGAGTGCCTCAGACAGAGGCTATGGCTACACCTTC. This translates into CAWSASDRGYGYTF.